The 2 T cell receptor beta chains reported below all come from one sample, sequenced in a study of blood T cell repertoires in COVID-19. The repertoire was sequenced with immunoSEQ multiplex PCR; TCRdb's copy has only in-frame clones and lacks some. The sample gives 200,000 to 300,000 clones, roughly 85% of which show up once; more than 4.5% is in the top ten. The sequencing sample was made of peripheral blood. The receptors were gathered from a man aged 50 to 60 with COVID-19, enrolled during active disease.

The gene calls are TRBV27 and TRBJ2-7; D is perhaps TRBD1 (6 bases). The CDR3 totals 14 residues. CDR1 is MNHEY and CDR2 is SMNVEV in the germline V gene (reference sequence). V was shortened by 2 bases and J by 2 bases, with 10 bases between the two germline ends. The CDR3, as DNA: TGTGCCAGCAGTTTAAAGGGGGACACCTACGAGCAGTACTTC. Its protein product is CASSLKGDTYEQYF.

The V gene is TRBV14, the J gene TRBJ1-2; no clear D. Trimming removed 2 bases from V and 0 bases from J, with 10 bases in between. CDR3 length equals 15 residues. Germline V CDR1 and CDR2: SGHDN, FVKESK. This CDR3 is CASSQQETSNYGYTF. CDR3 nucleotides: TGTGCCAGCAGCCAACAGGAAACATCTAACTATGGCTACACCTTC.